Listed below are T cell receptor beta chains from one sample, sequenced in a study of blood T cell repertoires in COVID-19. Sequenced by immunoSEQ multiplex PCR; TCRdb stores in-frame clones only, minus some. There are around 130,000 clones in the sample; about four fifths occur only once, and 10% to 15% lies in the top ten. The sample consisted of peripheral blood. The receptors were sampled from a human donor in a cohort sampled during active COVID-19. Each CDR3 is given with its conserved first and last residue. A D gene is named only where the DNA matches it firmly. Clone size is given for some rows only: seen once, a few or many times, or a class if the clone is expanded.

v_call	d_call	j_call	clone_size	cdr3_aa	cdr3_nt
TRBV20-1	-	TRBJ2-7	-	CSASSGHEQYF	TGCAGTGCTAGTAGCGGTCACGAGCAGTACTTC
TRBV18	-	TRBJ1-1	-	CASSLAPVNTEAFF	TGTGCCAGCTCTCTCGCGCCGGTGAACACTGAAGCTTTCTTT
TRBV5-1	-	TRBJ2-5	-	CASSLEGRGVGETQYF	TGCGCCAGCAGCTTGGAGGGGCGGGGAGTTGGAGAGACCCAGTACTTC
TRBV18	-	TRBJ1-6	-	CASSPSGVYNSPLHF	TGTGCCAGCTCACCGTCCGGGGTCTATAATTCACCCCTCCACTTT
TRBV23-1	TRBD1	TRBJ2-7	-	CASSQSNNWTGEQYF	TGCGCCAGCAGTCAATCGAATAACTGGACAGGCGAGCAGTACTTC
TRBV6-6	-	TRBJ1-1	-	CASSHRDGRMNTEAFF	TGTGCCAGCAGCCACAGGGACGGAAGAATGAACACTGAAGCTTTCTTT
TRBV5-6	TRBD1	TRBJ1-6	-	CASRPGTGYGSPLHF	TGTGCCAGCAGGCCCGGGACAGGGTATGGTTCACCCCTCCACTTT
TRBV3-1/TRBV3-2	-	TRBJ1-5	many	CASSQDRGGNQPQHF	TGTGCCAGCAGCCAAGATAGAGGAGGGAATCAGCCCCAGCATTTT
TRBV7-2	-	TRBJ2-7	many	CASTAGSMLYEQYF	TGTGCCAGCACCGCGGGGAGCATGCTGTACGAGCAGTACTTC
TRBV14	TRBD2	TRBJ2-6	once	CASSRGGVSGANVLTF	TGTGCCAGCAGCCGGGGGGGTGTCTCTGGGGCCAACGTCCTGACTTTC
TRBV13	-	TRBJ2-7	-	CASSLGRLNGGQYF	TGTGCCAGCAGCTTAGGCCGGCTGAACGGGGGACAGTACTTC
TRBV5-5	-	TRBJ2-5	-	CASSLGASQETQYF	TGTGCCAGCAGCTTGGGGGCCAGCCAAGAGACCCAGTACTTC
TRBV10-1	-	TRBJ1-2	-	CASTEPEEYGYTF	TGCGCCAGCACCGAGCCCGAGGAGTATGGCTACACCTTC
TRBV2	TRBD1	TRBJ2-7	-	CASRPRVGTGGYEQYF	TGTGCCAGCAGACCCAGGGTTGGGACAGGTGGCTACGAGCAGTACTTC
TRBV4-1	TRBD1	TRBJ1-2	-	CASSLGTAVYGYTF	TGCGCCAGCAGCCTGGGGACAGCCGTTTATGGCTACACCTTC
TRBV6-6	TRBD1	TRBJ2-2	-	CASSTQDRANTGELFF	TGTGCCAGCAGTACTCAGGACAGGGCGAACACCGGGGAGCTGTTTTTT
TRBV6-5	TRBD2	TRBJ2-7	-	CASSGTSGGYEQYF	TGTGCCAGCAGCGGGACTAGCGGGGGTTACGAGCAGTACTTC
TRBV11-2	-	TRBJ2-3	-	CASSLVRVTDTQYF	TGTGCCAGCAGCTTAGTTCGGGTCACAGATACGCAGTATTTT
TRBV10-1	-	TRBJ2-7	few	CASSDRIPNLAYEQYF	TGCGCCAGCAGTGACCGAATACCGAATCTAGCCTACGAGCAGTACTTC
TRBV4-1	-	TRBJ1-4	once	CASSPVGRERSGEKLFF	TGCGCCAGCAGTCCTGTTGGAAGGGAAAGATCGGGGGAAAAACTGTTTTTT
TRBV7-9	-	TRBJ2-3	-	CASSLEGDTQYF	TGTGCCAGCAGCTTAGAGGGGGATACGCAGTATTTT
TRBV7-9	TRBD2	TRBJ2-1	-	CASSLGPSGGLQFF	TGTGCCAGCAGCTTAGGGCCTAGCGGGGGGTTACAGTTCTTC
TRBV4-1	-	TRBJ1-1	-	CASSQDGEGYTEAFF	TGCGCCAGCAGCCAAGACGGGGAGGGGTACACTGAAGCTTTCTTT
TRBV18	-	TRBJ1-2	-	CASSPGQGGYTF	TGTGCCAGCTCCCCGGGACAAGGTGGCTACACCTTC
TRBV5-6	TRBD1	TRBJ2-7	-	CASSFEGAINPYEQYF	TGTGCCAGCAGCTTTGAGGGGGCGATCAACCCCTACGAGCAGTACTTC
TRBV9	-	TRBJ1-3	-	CASSVATGGGRFPGNTIYF	TGTGCCAGCAGCGTAGCTACGGGAGGGGGTCGATTCCCTGGAAACACCATATATTTT
TRBV19	TRBD2	TRBJ2-5	-	CASSNGGGKETQYF	TGTGCCAGTAGTAACGGCGGGGGAAAAGAGACCCAGTACTTC
TRBV3-1/TRBV3-2	TRBD1	TRBJ1-1	once	CASSLQVPSGQGALKGYAFF	TGTGCCAGCAGCCTTCAAGTCCCCTCCGGACAGGGGGCACTAAAGGGGTACGCTTTCTTT
TRBV12-3/TRBV12-4	-	TRBJ2-7	-	CASSLGGLYEQYF	TGTGCCAGCAGTTTAGGGGGGCTCTACGAGCAGTACTTC
TRBV6-5	TRBD1	TRBJ2-3	-	CASSLQGAGTDTQYF	TGTGCCAGCAGTTTACAGGGGGCAGGCACAGATACGCAGTATTTT